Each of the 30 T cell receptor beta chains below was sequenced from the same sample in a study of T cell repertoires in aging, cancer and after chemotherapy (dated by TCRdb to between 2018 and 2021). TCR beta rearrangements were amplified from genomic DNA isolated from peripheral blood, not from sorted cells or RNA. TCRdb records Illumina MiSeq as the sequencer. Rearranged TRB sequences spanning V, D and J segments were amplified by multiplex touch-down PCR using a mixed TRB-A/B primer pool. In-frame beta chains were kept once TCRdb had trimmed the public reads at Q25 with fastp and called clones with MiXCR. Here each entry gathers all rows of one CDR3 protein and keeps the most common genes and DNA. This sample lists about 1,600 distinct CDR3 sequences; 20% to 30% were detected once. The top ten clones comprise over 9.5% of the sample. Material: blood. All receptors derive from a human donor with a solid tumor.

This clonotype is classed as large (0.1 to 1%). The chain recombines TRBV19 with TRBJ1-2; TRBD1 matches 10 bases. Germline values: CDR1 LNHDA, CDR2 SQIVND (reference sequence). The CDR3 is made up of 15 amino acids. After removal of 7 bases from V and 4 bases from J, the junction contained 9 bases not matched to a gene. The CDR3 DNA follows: TGTGCCAGTACCTCAGCCGGGACAGGGGTCTATGGCTACACCTTC. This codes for CASTSAGTGVYGYTF. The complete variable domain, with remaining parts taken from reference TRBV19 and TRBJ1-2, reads DGGITQSPKYLFRKEGQNVTLSCEQNLNHDAMYWYRQDPGQGLRLIYYSQIVNDFQKGDIAEGYSVSREKKESFPLTVTSAQKNPTAFYLCASTSAGTGVYGYTFGSGTRLTVV.

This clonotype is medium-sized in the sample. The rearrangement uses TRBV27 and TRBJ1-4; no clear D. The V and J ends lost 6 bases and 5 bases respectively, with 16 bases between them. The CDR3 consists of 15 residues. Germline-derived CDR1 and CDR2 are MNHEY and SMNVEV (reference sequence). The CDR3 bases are TGTGCCAGCAGCTTTGGAGGAAGTGAGAATGAAAAACTGTTTTTT. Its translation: CASSFGGSENEKLFF.

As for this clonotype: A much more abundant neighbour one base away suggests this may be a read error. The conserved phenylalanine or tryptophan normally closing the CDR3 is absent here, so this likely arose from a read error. This CDR3 reads CASSSQGGQETQYI. For the CDR3, the DNA is TGTGCCAGCTCCTCCCAAGGCGGACAAGAGACCCAGTACATC. The rearrangement links TRBV7-6 to TRBJ2-5; no reliable D call. V was clipped by 8 bases and J by 2 bases, with 15 bases between them. Germline V lookup: CDR1 SGHVS, CDR2 FNYEAQ. This CDR3 has 14 amino acids.

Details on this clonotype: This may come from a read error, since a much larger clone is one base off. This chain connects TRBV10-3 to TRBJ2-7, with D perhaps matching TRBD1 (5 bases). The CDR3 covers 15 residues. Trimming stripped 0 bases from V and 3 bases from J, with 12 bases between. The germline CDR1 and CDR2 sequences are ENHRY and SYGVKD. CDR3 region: CAISESMGRGYEQYF. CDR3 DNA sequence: TGTGCCATCAGTGAGTCGATGGGAAGGGGCTACGAGCAGTACTTC.

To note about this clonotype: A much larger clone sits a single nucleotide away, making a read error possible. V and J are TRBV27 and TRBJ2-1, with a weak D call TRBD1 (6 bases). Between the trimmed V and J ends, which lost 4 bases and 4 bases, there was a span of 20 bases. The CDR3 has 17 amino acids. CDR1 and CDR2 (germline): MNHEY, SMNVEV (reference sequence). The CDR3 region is CASSSPAKQGSYNEQFF. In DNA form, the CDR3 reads TGTGCCAGCAGTTCCCCGGCTAAACAGGGCAGTTACAATGAGCAGTTCTTC.

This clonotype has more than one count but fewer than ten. The CDR3 reads CASSYGPAAGDTEAFF. The CDR3, as DNA: TGTGCCAGCAGTTATGGTCCAGCCGCTGGAGACACTGAAGCTTTCTTT. V usage is TRBV6-6 and J usage is TRBJ1-1; D gene ambiguous. Germline values: CDR1 MNHNY, CDR2 SVGAGI (reference sequence). This CDR3 is 16 amino acids long. Between the trimmed V and J ends, which lost 3 bases and 3 bases, there was a span of 17 bases.

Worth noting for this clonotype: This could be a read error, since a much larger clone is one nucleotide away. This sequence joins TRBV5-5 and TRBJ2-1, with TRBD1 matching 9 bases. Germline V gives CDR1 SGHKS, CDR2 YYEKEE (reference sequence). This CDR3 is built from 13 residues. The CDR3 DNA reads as TGTGCCATCAGCTCCCCCGACCGGGACAGGGCCCTCTTC. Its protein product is CAISSPDRDRALF.

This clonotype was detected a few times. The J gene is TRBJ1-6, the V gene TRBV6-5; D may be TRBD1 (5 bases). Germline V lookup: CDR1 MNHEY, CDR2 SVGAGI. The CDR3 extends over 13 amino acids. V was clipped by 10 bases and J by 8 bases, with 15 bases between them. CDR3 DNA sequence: TGTGCCATCGCCAGGGAGGGTGATTCACCCCTCCACTTT. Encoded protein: CAIAREGDSPLHF.

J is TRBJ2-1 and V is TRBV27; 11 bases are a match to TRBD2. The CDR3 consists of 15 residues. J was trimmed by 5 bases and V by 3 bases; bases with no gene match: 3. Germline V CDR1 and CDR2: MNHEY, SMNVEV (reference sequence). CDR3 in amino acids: CASSLGTSGNNEQFF. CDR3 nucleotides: TGTGCCAGCAGTTTGGGGACTAGCGGAAACAATGAGCAGTTCTTC.

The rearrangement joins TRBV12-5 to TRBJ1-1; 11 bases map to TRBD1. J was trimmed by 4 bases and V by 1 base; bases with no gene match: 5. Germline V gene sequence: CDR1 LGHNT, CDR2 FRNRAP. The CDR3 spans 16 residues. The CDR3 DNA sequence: TGTGCTAGTGGTTTGGGGACAGGGGGCGCCAGCACTGAAGCTTTCTTT. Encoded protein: CASGLGTGGASTEAFF. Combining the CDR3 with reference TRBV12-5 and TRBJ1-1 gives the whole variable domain DARVTQTPRHKVTEMGQEVTMRCQPILGHNTVFWYRQTMMQGLELLAYFRNRAPLDDSGMPKDRFSAEMPDATLATLKIQPSEPRDSAVYFCASGLGTGGASTEAFFGQGTRLTVV.

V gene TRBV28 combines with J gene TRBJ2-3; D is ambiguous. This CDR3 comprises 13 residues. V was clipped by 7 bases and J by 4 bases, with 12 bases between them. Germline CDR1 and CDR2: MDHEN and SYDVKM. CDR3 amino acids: CASTGKGPDTQYF. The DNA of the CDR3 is TGTGCCAGCACTGGGAAAGGGCCAGATACGCAGTATTTT.

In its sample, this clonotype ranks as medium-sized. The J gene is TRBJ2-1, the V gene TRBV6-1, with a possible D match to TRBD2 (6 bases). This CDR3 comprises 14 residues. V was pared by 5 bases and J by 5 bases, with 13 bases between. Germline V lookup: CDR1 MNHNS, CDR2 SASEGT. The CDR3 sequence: CASSLAGPHNEQFF. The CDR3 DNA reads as TGTGCCAGCAGTCTCGCGGGGCCCCACAATGAGCAGTTCTTC.

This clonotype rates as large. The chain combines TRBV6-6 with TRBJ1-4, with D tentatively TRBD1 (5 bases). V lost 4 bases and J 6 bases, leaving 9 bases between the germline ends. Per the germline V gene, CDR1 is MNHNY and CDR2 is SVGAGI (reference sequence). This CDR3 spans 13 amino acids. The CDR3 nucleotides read TGTGCCAGCAGTTTCGCAGGGTATGAAAAACTGTTTTTT. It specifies CASSFAGYEKLFF.

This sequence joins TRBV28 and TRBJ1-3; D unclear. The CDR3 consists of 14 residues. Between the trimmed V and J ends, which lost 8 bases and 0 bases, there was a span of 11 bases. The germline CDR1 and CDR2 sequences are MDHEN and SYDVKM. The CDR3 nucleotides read TGTGCCAGCTTGTCCCTCCACTCTGGAAACACCATATATTTT. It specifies CASLSLHSGNTIYF.

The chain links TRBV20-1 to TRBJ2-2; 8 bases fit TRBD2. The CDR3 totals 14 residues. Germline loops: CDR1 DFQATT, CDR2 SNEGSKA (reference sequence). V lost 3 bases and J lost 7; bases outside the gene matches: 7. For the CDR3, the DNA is TGCAGTGCTAGGATGGGACTAGAAAGCGGGGAGCTGTTTTTT. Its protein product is CSARMGLESGELFF.

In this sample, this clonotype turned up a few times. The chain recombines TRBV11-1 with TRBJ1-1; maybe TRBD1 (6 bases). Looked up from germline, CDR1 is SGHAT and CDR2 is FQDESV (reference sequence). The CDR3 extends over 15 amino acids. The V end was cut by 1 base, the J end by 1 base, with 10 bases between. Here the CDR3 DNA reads TGTGCCAGCAGCTTAGATCCCAGGGGGAACACTGAAGCTTTCTTT. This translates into CASSLDPRGNTEAFF.

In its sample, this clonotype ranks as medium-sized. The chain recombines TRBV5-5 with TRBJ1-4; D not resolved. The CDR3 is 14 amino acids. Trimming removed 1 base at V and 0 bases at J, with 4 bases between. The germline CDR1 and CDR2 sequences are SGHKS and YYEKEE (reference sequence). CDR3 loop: CASSLSATNEKLFF. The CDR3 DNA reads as TGTGCCAGCAGCTTGAGTGCAACTAATGAAAAACTGTTTTTT.

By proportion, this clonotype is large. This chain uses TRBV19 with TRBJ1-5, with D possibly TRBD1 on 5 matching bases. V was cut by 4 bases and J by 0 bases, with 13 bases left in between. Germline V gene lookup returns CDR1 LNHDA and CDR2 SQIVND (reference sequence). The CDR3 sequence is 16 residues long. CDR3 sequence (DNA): TGTGCCAGTAGTACAACATGGGGCCCTAGCAATCAGCCCCAGCATTTT. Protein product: CASSTTWGPSNQPQHF. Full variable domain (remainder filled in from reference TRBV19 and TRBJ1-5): DGGITQSPKYLFRKEGQNVTLSCEQNLNHDAMYWYRQDPGQGLRLIYYSQIVNDFQKGDIAEGYSVSREKKESFPLTVTSAQKNPTAFYLCASSTTWGPSNQPQHFGDGTRLSIL.

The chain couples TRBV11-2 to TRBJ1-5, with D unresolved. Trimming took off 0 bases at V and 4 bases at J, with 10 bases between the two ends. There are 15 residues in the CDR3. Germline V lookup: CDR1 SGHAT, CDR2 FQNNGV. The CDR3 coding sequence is TGTGCCAGCAGCTTAGATCCGGGCCCGAATCAGCCCCAGCATTTT. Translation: CASSLDPGPNQPQHF.

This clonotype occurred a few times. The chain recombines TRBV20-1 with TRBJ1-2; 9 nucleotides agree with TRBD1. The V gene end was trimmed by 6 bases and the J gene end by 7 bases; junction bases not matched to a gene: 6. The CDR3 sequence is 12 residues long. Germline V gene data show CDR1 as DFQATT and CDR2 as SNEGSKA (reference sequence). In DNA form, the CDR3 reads TGCAGTGCCCCGGGACAGGGACGTGGCTACACCTTC. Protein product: CSAPGQGRGYTF.

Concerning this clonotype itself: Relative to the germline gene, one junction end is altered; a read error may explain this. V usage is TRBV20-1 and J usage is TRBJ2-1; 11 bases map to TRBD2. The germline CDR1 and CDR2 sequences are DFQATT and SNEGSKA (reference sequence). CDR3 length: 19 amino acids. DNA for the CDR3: TGCAGTGCTAGTGGGTATCGGACTAGCGGGCGCTTCTCCCACAATGAGCAGTTCTTC. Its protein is CSASGYRTSGRFSHNEQFF.

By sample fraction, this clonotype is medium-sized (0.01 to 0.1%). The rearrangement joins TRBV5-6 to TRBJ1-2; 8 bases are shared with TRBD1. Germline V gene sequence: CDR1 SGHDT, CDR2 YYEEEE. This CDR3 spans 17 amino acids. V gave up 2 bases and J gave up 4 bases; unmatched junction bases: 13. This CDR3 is CASSFRRTRDRTYGYTF. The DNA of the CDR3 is TGTGCCAGCAGCTTCCGACGAACCCGGGACAGGACCTATGGCTACACCTTC.

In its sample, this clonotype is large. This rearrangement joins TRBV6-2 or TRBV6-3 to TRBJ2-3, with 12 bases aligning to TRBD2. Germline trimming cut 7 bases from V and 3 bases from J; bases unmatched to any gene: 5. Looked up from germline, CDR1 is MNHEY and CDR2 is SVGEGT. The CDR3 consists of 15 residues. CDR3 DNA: TGTGCCAGCACCCTCGGACTAGCGGGAACAGATACGCAGTATTTT. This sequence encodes CASTLGLAGTDTQYF.

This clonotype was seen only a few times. The CDR3 loop is CASSLGQTWSTEAFF. The CDR3, as DNA: TGCGCCAGCAGCTTGGGACAGACATGGAGCACTGAAGCTTTCTTT. The chain is built from TRBV5-1 and TRBJ1-1; maybe TRBD1 (5 bases). There are 15 residues in the CDR3. From germline, CDR1 is SGHRS and CDR2 YFSETQ. V lost 0 bases to trimming and J lost 4 bases, with 13 bases between them.

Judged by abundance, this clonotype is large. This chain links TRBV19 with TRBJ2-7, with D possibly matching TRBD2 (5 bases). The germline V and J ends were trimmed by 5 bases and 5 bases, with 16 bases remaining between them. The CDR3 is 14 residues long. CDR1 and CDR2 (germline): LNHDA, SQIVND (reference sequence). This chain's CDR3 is CASSEMNWRDEQYF. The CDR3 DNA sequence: TGTGCCAGTAGTGAAATGAACTGGCGGGACGAGCAGTACTTC.

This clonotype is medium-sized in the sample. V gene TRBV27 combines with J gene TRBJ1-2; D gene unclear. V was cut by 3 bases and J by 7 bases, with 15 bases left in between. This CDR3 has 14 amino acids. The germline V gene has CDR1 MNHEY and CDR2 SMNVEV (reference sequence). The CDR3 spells CASSFGSTLSGYTF. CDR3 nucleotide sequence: TGTGCCAGCAGTTTTGGCAGTACCCTGAGTGGCTACACCTTC.

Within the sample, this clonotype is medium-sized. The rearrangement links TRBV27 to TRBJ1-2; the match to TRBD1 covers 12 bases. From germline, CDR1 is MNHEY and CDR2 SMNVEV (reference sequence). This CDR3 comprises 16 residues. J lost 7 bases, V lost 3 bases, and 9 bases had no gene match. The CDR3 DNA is TGTGCCAGCAGTTTTCATCCGGGACAGGGGGCGCGTGGCTACACCTTC. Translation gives CASSFHPGQGARGYTF.

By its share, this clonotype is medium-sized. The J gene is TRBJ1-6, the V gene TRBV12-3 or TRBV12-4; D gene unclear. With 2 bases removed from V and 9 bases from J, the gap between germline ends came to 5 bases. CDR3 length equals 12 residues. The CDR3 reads CASSLRGSPLHF. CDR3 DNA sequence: TGTGCCAGCAGTTTACGAGGTTCACCCCTCCACTTT.

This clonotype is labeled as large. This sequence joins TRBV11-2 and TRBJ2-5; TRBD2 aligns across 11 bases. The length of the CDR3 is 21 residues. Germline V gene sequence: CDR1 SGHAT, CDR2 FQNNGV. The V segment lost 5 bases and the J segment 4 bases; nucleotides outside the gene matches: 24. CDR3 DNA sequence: TGTGCCAGCAGCCTCCCACTTAACGTCCACCTAGCGGGAGGAATTCGAGAGACCCAGTACTTC. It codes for CASSLPLNVHLAGGIRETQYF. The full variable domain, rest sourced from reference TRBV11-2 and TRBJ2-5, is EAGVAQSPRYKIIEKRQSVAFWCNPISGHATLYWYQQILGQGPKLLIQFQNNGVVDDSQLPKDRFSAERLKGVDSTLKIQPAKLEDSAVYLCASSLPLNVHLAGGIRETQYFGPGTRLLVL.

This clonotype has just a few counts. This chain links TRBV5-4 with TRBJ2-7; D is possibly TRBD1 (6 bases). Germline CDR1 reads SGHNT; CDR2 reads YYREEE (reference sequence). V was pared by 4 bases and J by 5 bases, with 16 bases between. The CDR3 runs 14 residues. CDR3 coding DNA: TGTGCCAGCAGCCTATCTATGGGGGCCCACGAGCAGTACTTC. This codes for CASSLSMGAHEQYF. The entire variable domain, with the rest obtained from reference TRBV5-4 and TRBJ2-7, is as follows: ETGVTQSPTHLIKTRGQQVTLRCSSQSGHNTVSWYQQALGQGPQFIFQYYREEENGRGNFPPRFSGLQFPNYSSELNVNALELDDSALYLCASSLSMGAHEQYFGPGTRLTVT.